Listed here are 32 T cell receptor beta chains from one sample, sequenced in a study of CD8+ T cells in alopecia areata. Specified treatment: oral pan-JAK inhibitor, 5-10 mg twice daily. cDNA prepared by RNA extraction and subsequent reverse transcription served as the template for sequencing. Sequencing was performed with immunoSEQ multiplex PCR; in TCRdb, only in-frame clones are kept and a portion is missing. The data hold approximately 200,000 clones, with roughly 64% observed a single time. The specimen was CD4+ T cells sorted from blood, collected at week 24, from a patient treated with tofacitinib. These receptors were obtained from a human donor with alopecia areata.

In the case of this clone: In the same sample, other DNA sequences code for this CDR3. The V and J genes are TRBV15 and TRBJ2-5; no clear D gene. There are 13 residues in the CDR3. Germline CDR1 and CDR2: LNHNV and YYDKDF (reference sequence). V shed 1 base and J shed 1 base, with 4 bases lying between them. CDR3 residues: CATSRGAQETQYF. The CDR3, as DNA: TGTGCCACCAGCAGAGGGGCCCAAGAGACCCAGTACTTC.

This chain uses TRBV9 with TRBJ2-3, with 7 positions matching TRBD2. Germline lookup yields CDR1 SGDLS and CDR2 YYNGEE. Trimming at V came to 4 bases and at J to 2 bases, leaving 10 bases not matched to a gene. This CDR3 contains 16 residues. The CDR3: CASSLRGAGNTDTQYF. The DNA of the CDR3 is TGTGCCAGCAGCCTTCGAGGAGCGGGAAACACAGATACGCAGTATTTT.

Only one count was recorded for this clone. This chain links TRBV28 with TRBJ2-7; D possibly corresponds to TRBD2 (5 bases). This CDR3 region has 12 residues. CDR1 MDHEN and CDR2 SYDVKM come from the germline V gene. Trimming left V 2 bases short and J 7 bases short, with 9 bases between. The CDR3 loop is CASSLRTSEQYF. The DNA for the CDR3 is TGTGCCAGCAGTTTACGGACTTCTGAGCAGTACTTC.

The rearrangement uses TRBV29-1 and TRBJ2-2; TRBD1 agrees at 7 bases. The CDR3 totals 14 residues. Germline-derived CDR1 and CDR2 are SQVTM and ANQGSEA. With V trimmed by 2 bases and J by 1 base, 1 base remained unmatched. This chain's CDR3 is CSVERQGNTGELFF. CDR3 bases: TGCAGCGTTGAAAGACAGGGGAACACCGGGGAGCTGTTTTTT.

V and J are TRBV2 and TRBJ1-2; maybe TRBD1 (5 bases). Germline CDR1 reads SNHLY; CDR2 reads FYNNEI. The CDR3 is made up of 14 amino acids. Trimming left V 4 bases short and J 4 bases short, with 13 bases between. The CDR3 coding sequence is TGTGCCAGCAGTGCCTCTCGACAGACCTATGGCTACACCTTC. Translating gives CASSASRQTYGYTF.

The chain has TRBV7-9 and TRBJ2-3; the D gene is possibly TRBD2 (6 bases). The germline V gene encodes CDR1 SEHNR and CDR2 FQNEAQ (reference sequence). The CDR3 spans 16 residues. V was shortened by 3 bases and J by 0 bases, with 13 bases between the two germline ends. In nucleotides, the CDR3 is TGTGCCAGCAGCTTTCGGTCGAGCGGGAGCACAGATACGCAGTATTTT. Translated, it gives CASSFRSSGSTDTQYF.

This chain joins TRBV7-8 and TRBJ2-3; perhaps TRBD2 as D (5 bases). V was pared by 7 bases and J by 4 bases, with 15 bases between. The CDR3 covers 14 residues. Germline V gene data show CDR1 as SGHVS and CDR2 as FQNEAQ. In DNA form, the CDR3 reads TGTGCCAGCAACCCACGAGGGCGCGCAGATACGCAGTATTTT. This gives the protein CASNPRGRADTQYF.

This chain's CDR3 is CASTQGGEQYF. CDR3 coding DNA: TGTGCCAGCACCCAGGGGGGAGAGCAGTACTTC. This chain joins TRBV6-5 and TRBJ2-7, with a weak D call TRBD1 (7 bases). The germline CDR1 and CDR2 sequences are MNHEY and SVGAGI. The CDR3 contains 11 residues. Trimming removed 7 bases at V and 7 bases at J, with 11 bases between.

The chain uses TRBV30 and TRBJ1-5; 7 bases fit TRBD1. This CDR3 contains 16 residues. The J segment lost 3 bases and the V segment lost 0 bases, leaving 8 bases of the junction unmatched. CDR1 is GTSNPN and CDR2 is SVGIG in the germline V gene (reference sequence). The CDR3 protein is CAWSVNRGILNQPQHF. Written as DNA, the CDR3 is TGTGCCTGGAGTGTGAACAGGGGAATACTCAATCAGCCCCAGCATTTT.

The rearrangement links TRBV27 to TRBJ2-3; D gene uncertain. From germline, CDR1 is MNHEY and CDR2 SMNVEV (reference sequence). There are 15 residues in the CDR3. Trimming removed 3 bases at V and 4 bases at J, with 14 bases between. CDR3 nucleotides: TGTGCCAGCAGTTTCGACTGGACCCGGGCAGATACGCAGTATTTT. It yields the protein CASSFDWTRADTQYF.

This clone has a handful of counts. This chain links TRBV9 with TRBJ2-3; TRBD2 matches 7 bases. The CDR3 has 15 amino acids. J was trimmed by 3 bases and V by 3 bases; bases with no gene match: 7. Germline lookup yields CDR1 SGDLS and CDR2 YYNGEE. CDR3 amino acids: CASSAHWTSTDTQYF. Written as DNA, the CDR3 is TGTGCCAGCAGCGCCCACTGGACTAGTACAGATACGCAGTATTTT. The entire variable domain, with the rest obtained from reference TRBV9 and TRBJ2-3, is as follows: DSGVTQTPKHLITATGQRVTLRCSPRSGDLSVYWYQQSLDQGLQFLIQYYNGEERAKGNILERFSAQQFPDLHSELNLSSLELGDSALYFCASSAHWTSTDTQYFGPGTRLTVL.

The rearrangement joins TRBV7-2 to TRBJ2-5; D call uncertain. Trimming took 1 base from V and 1 from J, leaving 7 bases between them. The CDR3 has 14 residues. The germline gives CDR1 SGHTA, CDR2 FQGNSA. The DNA for the CDR3 is TGTGCCAGCAGCTTAGGGTCTTCCCAAGAGACCCAGTACTTC. Translated: CASSLGSSQETQYF.

This rearrangement joins TRBV5-1 to TRBJ2-3; D unresolved. The CDR3 is made up of 14 amino acids. V lost 4 bases to trimming and J lost 3 bases, with 12 bases between them. Germline V CDR1 and CDR2: SGHRS, YFSETQ. The CDR3 is CASSPLLGTDTQYF. In nucleotides, the CDR3 is TGCGCCAGCAGCCCCCTGCTAGGTACAGATACGCAGTATTTT.

The chain couples TRBV30 to TRBJ2-7; 10 bases align to TRBD1. This CDR3 contains 14 residues. The germline V gene encodes CDR1 GTSNPN and CDR2 SVGIG (reference sequence). Written as DNA, the CDR3 is TGTGCAGGACAGGGGGAGTACCCTCCCTACGAGCAGTACTTC. As protein: CAGQGEYPPYEQYF.

This clone was detected only once. The V and J genes are TRBV5-1 and TRBJ1-2, with unresolved D. Germline V gene data show CDR1 as SGHRS and CDR2 as YFSETQ. The CDR3 loop spans 12 amino acids. Trimming stripped 4 bases from V and 8 bases from J, with 12 bases between. The CDR3 coding sequence is TGCGCCAGCAGCCGAGACTCTGGGGGCTACACCTTC. It yields the protein CASSRDSGGYTF.

J is TRBJ2-3 and V is TRBV2; 8 bases are a match to TRBD1. Germline V lookup: CDR1 SNHLY, CDR2 FYNNEI. The CDR3 totals 14 residues. With V trimmed by 7 bases and J by 8 bases, 11 bases remained unmatched. The CDR3 loop reads CASTMDRDIGTQYF. The CDR3 DNA is TGTGCCAGCACCATGGACAGGGACATCGGTACGCAGTATTTT.

This chain uses TRBV27 with TRBJ2-3; the D gene is possibly TRBD2 (5 bases). The length of the CDR3 is 13 residues. Per the germline V gene, CDR1 is MNHEY and CDR2 is SMNVEV (reference sequence). V was shortened by 7 bases and J by 2 bases, with 10 bases between the two germline ends. Written as DNA, the CDR3 is TGTGCCAGCAAAATTAGCGACACAGATACGCAGTATTTT. Encoded protein: CASKISDTDTQYF.

The V call is TRBV5-1, the J call TRBJ2-7; 8 nucleotides agree with TRBD2. The V segment lost 0 bases and the J segment 7 bases; nucleotides outside the gene matches: 12. CDR3 length: 16 residues. From germline, CDR1 is SGHRS and CDR2 YFSETQ. Written as DNA, the CDR3 is TGCGCCAGCAGCTTGGCGGTAGAGACTAGCGTGGATGAGCAGTACTTC. Translating gives CASSLAVETSVDEQYF.

The chain employs TRBV7-2 and TRBJ1-5, with 7 bases identical to TRBD1. Germline lookup yields CDR1 SGHTA and CDR2 FQGNSA. The CDR3 has 14 amino acids. Trimming at V came to 5 bases and at J to 3 bases, leaving 4 bases not matched to a gene. In DNA form, the CDR3 reads TGTGCCAGCAGCCCGGACAGGTTCAATCAGCCCCAGCATTTT. This translates into CASSPDRFNQPQHF.

The chain recombines TRBV6-1 with TRBJ2-5; tentative D call: TRBD1 (5 bases). The V gene lost 4 bases and the J gene lost 1 base, with 13 bases spanning the gap. The CDR3 sequence is 15 residues long. CDR1 and CDR2 (germline): MNHNS, SASEGT. The CDR3 loop is CASSVNSGLQETQYF. The CDR3 DNA follows: TGTGCCAGCAGTGTTAATTCAGGGCTCCAAGAGACCCAGTACTTC.

The chain links TRBV9 to TRBJ2-7; 8 bases agree with TRBD2. The germline gives CDR1 SGDLS, CDR2 YYNGEE. The J segment lost 7 bases and the V segment lost 0 bases, leaving 6 bases of the junction unmatched. The CDR3 extends over 14 amino acids. For the CDR3, the DNA is TGTGCCAGCAGCGTAGGGGGACTAGGTGAAGAGCAGTACTTC. Amino acids: CASSVGGLGEEQYF.

The CDR3 sequence: CASSLSGRSTEAFF. The CDR3, as DNA: TGTGCCAGCAGTTTATCAGGGAGGTCCACTGAAGCTTTCTTT. The chain is built from TRBV27 and TRBJ1-1; the D is unclear. The V and J ends lost 0 bases and 4 bases respectively, with 9 bases between them. Germline values: CDR1 MNHEY, CDR2 SMNVEV (reference sequence). This CDR3 has 14 residues.

The rearrangement joins TRBV25-1 to TRBJ2-1; 9 bases are a match to TRBD2. V shed 8 bases, J shed 10 bases, and the junction held 3 bases outside the gene matches. The CDR3 has 11 amino acids. The V gene's germline CDR1 is MGHDK and CDR2 SYGVNS. The CDR3 nucleotides read TGTGCCAGCTCTAGCGGGGCCGAGCAGTTCTTC. It translates to CASSSGAEQFF. The full variable domain, in which reference TRBV25-1 and TRBJ2-1 provide the parts outside the CDR3, is EADIYQTPRYLVIGTGKKITLECSQTMGHDKMYWYQQDPGMELHLIHYSYGVNSTEKGDLSSESTVSRIRTEHFPLTLESARPSHTSQYLCASSSGAEQFFGPGTRLTVL.

This clone appeared a few times. The chain recombines TRBV29-1 with TRBJ1-2; 9 nucleotides match TRBD1. Germline CDR1 is SQVTM and CDR2 is ANQGSEA. Losses at the gene ends were 7 bases for V and 2 bases for J; bases not matched to a gene: 8. The CDR3 is 14 amino acids. This CDR3 reads CSADAGQGNYGYTF. CDR3 DNA: TGCAGCGCTGATGCGGGACAGGGAAACTATGGCTACACCTTC.

The chain employs TRBV5-4 and TRBJ2-2, with D uncertain. The CDR3 covers 14 residues. From germline, CDR1 is SGHNT and CDR2 YYREEE (reference sequence). Trimming took 3 bases from V and 1 from J, leaving 7 bases between them. This CDR3 reads CASSSDGNTGELFF. DNA of the CDR3: TGTGCCAGCAGCTCGGACGGGAACACCGGGGAGCTGTTTTTT.

This clone has a handful of counts. The genes are TRBV2 and TRBJ2-5; TRBD1 matches at 10 bases. Losses at the gene ends were 8 bases for V and 5 bases for J; bases not matched to a gene: 5. Germline V gene data show CDR1 as SNHLY and CDR2 as FYNNEI. CDR3 length: 13 amino acids. The CDR3 bases are TGTGCCAGCGCGACAGGGGGCCTTGAGACCCAGTACTTC. The encoded protein is CASATGGLETQYF.

The genes are TRBV27 and TRBJ2-1; TRBD2 matches 13 bases. V gave up 6 bases and J gave up 6 bases; unmatched junction bases: 5. The CDR3 covers 15 residues. The germline gives CDR1 MNHEY, CDR2 SMNVEV (reference sequence). The CDR3 DNA sequence: TGTGCCAGCAGCGCTACTAGCGGGGGGGCCAATGAGCAGTTCTTC. This encodes CASSATSGGANEQFF.

The chain is built from TRBV2 and TRBJ2-2; 12 bases line up with TRBD1. This CDR3 has 14 residues. Germline CDR1 SNHLY, CDR2 FYNNEI. V was clipped by 10 bases and J by 8 bases; unmatched bases: 8. CDR3 sequence reads: CAKKGQGALGELFF. CDR3 in DNA: TGTGCCAAGAAGGGACAGGGGGCGCTGGGGGAGCTGTTTTTT.

V and J are TRBV6-5 and TRBJ2-7, with D unresolved. From germline, CDR1 is MNHEY and CDR2 SVGAGI. The V end was cut by 5 bases, the J end by 4 bases, with 9 bases between. The length of the CDR3 is 12 residues. As DNA, the CDR3 is TGTGCCAGCAGTGCGACCGGGTACGAGCAGTACTTC. Translating it yields CASSATGYEQYF.

CDR3 sequence: CASRPGDRGQETQYF. The DNA for the CDR3 is TGTGCCAGCAGACCCGGGGACAGGGGACAAGAGACCCAGTACTTC. The chain recombines TRBV7-8 with TRBJ2-5; 10 bases match TRBD1. The V and J ends lost 6 bases and 2 bases, in that order; junction bases with no gene match: 6. The CDR3 contains 15 residues. Germline lookup yields CDR1 SGHVS and CDR2 FQNEAQ.

Many counts were recorded for this clone. This chain joins TRBV7-9 and TRBJ2-6, with D perhaps TRBD1 (5 bases). This CDR3 spans 17 amino acids. The V and J ends lost 6 bases and 1 base respectively, with 16 bases between them. Per the germline V gene, CDR1 is SEHNR and CDR2 is FQNEAQ (reference sequence). CDR3 DNA: TGTGCCAGCAGGCCAGGGTATTTTAGTTCTGGGGCCAACGTCCTGACTTTC. Residues: CASRPGYFSSGANVLTF.

V is TRBV10-3 and J is TRBJ2-7; 12 bases map to TRBD2. The CDR3 is 14 residues long. The germline V gene encodes CDR1 ENHRY and CDR2 SYGVKD. The V and J ends lost 4 bases and 3 bases, in that order; junction bases with no gene match: 1. The DNA of the CDR3 is TGTGCCATCAGTGGACTAGCGGGAGTCTACGAGCAGTACTTC. This encodes CAISGLAGVYEQYF.